This T cell receptor beta chain stems from a study of T cell changes during pregnancy in multiple sclerosis. This CDR3 has 13 residues. Germline CDR1 SGHVT, CDR2 SQSDAQ. V was cut by 5 bases and J by 2 bases, with 7 bases left in between. TCRdb keeps only in-frame clones here, not all; method: immunoSEQ multiplex PCR. Of roughly 23,000 clones detected, 85% to 90% appear once; the ten largest clones hold 0.8% to 1.3%. The sequence came from a female donor in good health, enrolled as a control in a pregnancy study. Here the sequenced sample was CD4+ T cells from peripheral blood mononuclear cells, taken in the second trimester of pregnancy. This sequence joins TRBV7-4 and TRBJ1-5; no definite D call. The CDR3 is CASSREGNQPQHF. In DNA form, the CDR3 reads TGTGCCAGCAGCCGAGAGGGCAATCAGCCCCAGCATTTT.